The next 16 T cell receptor beta chains were all read from a single sample in a study of glioma-infiltrating T cells after dendritic cell vaccination. As for time point: after dendritic cell vaccination, including at tumor progression/relapse. Here immunoSEQ multiplex PCR was the method, and the copy in TCRdb shows in-frame clones only, minus some. The table has more than 70,000 clones, around 87% seen once. The source material was blood, sampled after dendritic cell vaccination. The receptors were gathered from a human donor with glioblastoma.

V is TRBV28 and J is TRBJ2-7; 11 bases map to TRBD2. CDR3 length equals 15 residues. Trimming removed 7 bases from V and 2 bases from J; junction bases left unmatched: 7. Looked up from germline, CDR1 is MDHEN and CDR2 is SYDVKM. CDR3 residues: CASIPGTSGTYEQYF. As DNA, the CDR3 is TGTGCCAGCATCCCTGGGACTAGCGGAACCTACGAGCAGTACTTC.

This chain links TRBV11-3 with TRBJ1-4; TRBD1 might be the D (5 bases). Germline values: CDR1 SGHNT, CDR2 YENEEA. The CDR3 consists of 15 residues. V lost 1 base and J lost 4, with 10 bases in between. The chain's CDR3 is CASSLVRGSNEKLFF. The CDR3 bases are TGTGCCAGCAGCTTAGTGCGGGGGAGTAATGAAAAACTGTTTTTT.

The CDR3 region has the DNA TGCGCCAGCCGAGGGGAGGCCCTCTCGAACACCGGGGAGCTGTTTTTT. It codes for CASRGEALSNTGELFF. The J gene is TRBJ2-2, the V gene TRBV4-3, with a weak D call TRBD2 (6 bases). The CDR3 contains 16 residues. Trimming pared 8 bases from V and 0 bases from J, leaving 16 bases between. Germline values: CDR1 LGHNA, CDR2 YSLEER.

V is TRBV19 and J is TRBJ1-5; a weak D match, TRBD1 (5 bases). The CDR3 has 17 residues. The germline V gene has CDR1 LNHDA and CDR2 SQIVND (reference sequence). V lost 3 bases to trimming and J lost 1 base, with 16 bases between them. CDR3 in DNA: TGTGCCAGTAGTATTTTATCAGGGAGGAACAGCAATCAGCCCCAGCATTTT. Residues: CASSILSGRNSNQPQHF. The complete variable domain, with remaining parts taken from reference TRBV19 and TRBJ1-5, reads DGGITQSPKYLFRKEGQNVTLSCEQNLNHDAMYWYRQDPGQGLRLIYYSQIVNDFQKGDIAEGYSVSREKKESFPLTVTSAQKNPTAFYLCASSILSGRNSNQPQHFGDGTRLSIL.

The chain has TRBV9 and TRBJ1-1, with TRBD1 matching over 8 bases. The CDR3 runs 15 residues. Germline values: CDR1 SGDLS, CDR2 YYNGEE. Trimming at V came to 4 bases and at J to 0 bases, leaving 5 bases not matched to a gene. The CDR3 bases are TGTGCCAGCAGCTTCGGGACAGGCTTGAACACTGAAGCTTTCTTT. Its protein is CASSFGTGLNTEAFF. Combining the CDR3 with reference TRBV9 and TRBJ1-1 gives the whole variable domain DSGVTQTPKHLITATGQRVTLRCSPRSGDLSVYWYQQSLDQGLQFLIQYYNGEERAKGNILERFSAQQFPDLHSELNLSSLELGDSALYFCASSFGTGLNTEAFFGQGTRLTVV.

This chain joins TRBV1 and TRBJ2-3; the table's D call, TRBD2, was not checked against the DNA. TRBV1 has pseudogene status. This CDR3 comprises 18 residues. The chain's CDR3 is CTSSRLAGAPSQPDTQYF. CDR3 nucleotides: TGCACCAGCAGCCGACTAGCGGGAGCTCCATCACAACCAGATACGCAGTATTTT.

This clone was recorded only once. The chain employs TRBV5-6 and TRBJ1-4; 7 bases are a match to TRBD1. V lost 0 bases to trimming and J lost 4 bases; unmatched junction nucleotides: 3. Germline V gene lookup returns CDR1 SGHDT and CDR2 YYEEEE. This CDR3 region has 15 residues. CDR3 nucleotide sequence: TGTGCCAGCAGCTTGGCGGGACAGCTTAATGAAAAACTGTTTTTT. Protein product: CASSLAGQLNEKLFF.

This clone has only one observation. The chain is built from TRBV9 and TRBJ2-3, with D unresolved. Germline assignment: CDR1 SGDLS and CDR2 YYNGEE. Between the trimmed V and J ends, which lost 4 bases and 0 bases, there was a span of 15 bases. This CDR3 has 16 residues. The CDR3 DNA follows: TGTGCCAGCAGCCCTCAGACTTTGCCTAGCACAGATACGCAGTATTTT. This codes for CASSPQTLPSTDTQYF.

This chain uses TRBV9 with TRBJ2-2, with 7 bases aligning to TRBD1. V gave up 3 bases and J gave up 0 bases; unmatched junction bases: 5. CDR1 is SGDLS, CDR2 YYNGEE, per germline. The CDR3 is 16 amino acids. In nucleotides, the CDR3 is TGTGCCAGCAGCGATAGACAGGGATCGAACACCGGGGAGCTGTTTTTT. It codes for CASSDRQGSNTGELFF.

The CDR3 loop is CATGHQETQYF. CDR3 DNA: TGTGCCACCGGTCATCAAGAGACCCAGTACTTC. V usage is TRBV6-5 and J usage is TRBJ2-5; D not resolved. Germline CDR1 and CDR2: MNHEY and SVGAGI. The CDR3 is 11 residues long. Trimming pared 10 bases from V and 2 bases from J, leaving 8 bases between.

The gene calls are TRBV14 and TRBJ1-1; D is ambiguous. The V end was cut by 4 bases, the J end by 2 bases, with 8 bases between. CDR1 and CDR2 (germline): SGHDN, FVKESK. The CDR3 extends over 13 amino acids. The chain's CDR3 is CASSRWPNTEAFF. In DNA, the CDR3 is TGTGCCAGCAGCCGGTGGCCCAACACTGAAGCTTTCTTT.

By proportion, this clone is medium-sized. J is TRBJ2-7 and V is TRBV5-4, with D maybe TRBD1 (6 bases). V shed 3 bases and J shed 2 bases, with 15 bases lying between them. This CDR3 spans 15 amino acids. CDR1 is SGHNT and CDR2 is YYREEE in the germline V gene (reference sequence). CDR3 nucleotide sequence: TGTGCCAGCAGCTGGGTGACTGAGGGGGCCTACGAGCAGTACTTC. It yields the protein CASSWVTEGAYEQYF. The variable domain in full, with the rest retrieved from reference TRBV5-4 and TRBJ2-7, is ETGVTQSPTHLIKTRGQQVTLRCSSQSGHNTVSWYQQALGQGPQFIFQYYREEENGRGNFPPRFSGLQFPNYSSELNVNALELDDSALYLCASSWVTEGAYEQYFGPGTRLTVT.

V and J are TRBV6-1 and TRBJ2-7; TRBD2 matches at 10 bases. The CDR3 extends over 15 amino acids. V trimming: 7 bases; J trimming: 3 bases; junction bases outside the gene matches: 9. The germline gives CDR1 MNHNS, CDR2 SASEGT. This CDR3 is CASTAQLAGNYEQYF. The CDR3, as DNA: TGTGCCAGCACCGCCCAACTAGCGGGGAACTACGAGCAGTACTTC.

The V call is TRBV10-1, the J call TRBJ2-2; 11 bases match TRBD1. CDR1 WNHNN and CDR2 SYGVQD come from the germline V gene (reference sequence). The CDR3 is 18 amino acids. With V trimmed by 1 base and J by 2 bases, 6 bases remained unmatched. Here the CDR3 DNA reads TGCGCCAGCAGTGAGTTTCAAGGACAGGGGGCAAACACCGGGGAGCTGTTTTTT. Translated: CASSEFQGQGANTGELFF.

The rearrangement joins TRBV5-4 to TRBJ2-3; 7 bases map to TRBD2. CDR1 and CDR2 (germline): SGHNT, YYREEE (reference sequence). The CDR3 totals 13 residues. V lost 7 bases to trimming and J lost 7 bases; unmatched junction nucleotides: 9. The CDR3 nucleotides read TGTGCCAGCGGCCAGTGGGGAGGGAATACGCAGTATTTT. This sequence encodes CASGQWGGNTQYF.

The gene calls are TRBV27 and TRBJ2-7; 9 bases map to TRBD2. J was trimmed by 3 bases and V by 5 bases; bases with no gene match: 11. The CDR3 has 16 residues. Germline-derived CDR1 and CDR2 are MNHEY and SMNVEV (reference sequence). The CDR3 sequence: CASSTRPASGNYEQYF. CDR3 DNA sequence: TGTGCCAGCAGTACTCGCCCCGCTAGCGGGAACTACGAGCAGTACTTC.